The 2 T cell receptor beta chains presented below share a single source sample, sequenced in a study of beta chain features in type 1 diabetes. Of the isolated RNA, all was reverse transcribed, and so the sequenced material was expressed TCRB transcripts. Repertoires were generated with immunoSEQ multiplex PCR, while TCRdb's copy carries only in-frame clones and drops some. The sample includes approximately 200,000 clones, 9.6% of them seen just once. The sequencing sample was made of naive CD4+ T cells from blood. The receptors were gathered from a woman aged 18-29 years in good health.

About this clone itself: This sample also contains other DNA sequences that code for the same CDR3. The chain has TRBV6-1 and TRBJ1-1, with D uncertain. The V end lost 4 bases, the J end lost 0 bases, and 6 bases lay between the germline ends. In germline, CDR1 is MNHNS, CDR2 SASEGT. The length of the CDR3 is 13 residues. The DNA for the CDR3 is TGTGCCAGCAGTGTTACAGTGAACACTGAAGCTTTCTTT. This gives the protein CASSVTVNTEAFF.

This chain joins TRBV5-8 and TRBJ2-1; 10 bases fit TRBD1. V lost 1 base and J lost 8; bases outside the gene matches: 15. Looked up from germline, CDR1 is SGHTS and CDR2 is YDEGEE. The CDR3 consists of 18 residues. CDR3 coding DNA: TGTGCCAGCAGCTTGTGGGTGTCGGTGGGACAGGGGCGGGATGAGCAGTTCTTC. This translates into CASSLWVSVGQGRDEQFF.